Presented here are 12 T cell receptor beta chains from one specimen sequenced in a study of human T cells and chemical hapten exposure. TCRdb reanalysed the RACE reads using MiXCR and keeps one entry per CDR3 protein. The table shows around 380,000 distinct CDR3 sequences, with 4% to 5.5% occurring only once. Time point denoted: patch test 1, 2 weeks after DPC sensitization. Regarding treatment: therapeutic diphenylcyclopropenone sensitization with weekly scalp DPC. Source: whole blood, taken in connection with sensitization to the hapten diphenylcyclopropenone (DPC). The receptors derive from a woman between 45 and 60 years old with alopecia areata. Some clones in this sample may be carry-over from other donors' samples.

This clonotype appeared many times. The genes are TRBV7-8 and TRBJ2-1; D uncertain. Trimming shortened V by 6 bases and J by 5 bases, and 14 bases separated the two germline ends. This CDR3 spans 14 amino acids. Germline lookup yields CDR1 SGHVS and CDR2 FQNEAQ. CDR3 DNA: TGTGCCAGCAGTCGCCAACTCCTCGACAATGAGCAGTTCTTC. Translation gives CASSRQLLDNEQFF.

This clonotype was seen ten or more times. The chain couples TRBV5-6 to TRBJ2-1; 9 nucleotides align to TRBD1. Germline V gives CDR1 SGHDT, CDR2 YYEEEE. There are 15 residues in the CDR3. The ends lost 5 bases at V and 5 bases at J; junction bases unmatched: 8. CDR3 DNA: TGTGCCAGCAGTTATGGGACAGGGAGGGACAATGAGCAGTTCTTC. It specifies CASSYGTGRDNEQFF. The full variable domain, with the rest looked up from reference TRBV5-6 and TRBJ2-1, is DAGVTQSPTHLIKTRGQQVTLRCSPKSGHDTVSWYQQALGQGPQFIFQYYEEEERQRGNFPDRFSGHQFPNYSSELNVNALLLGDSALYLCASSYGTGRDNEQFFGPGTRLTVL.

This clonotype was recorded many times. This rearrangement joins TRBV5-6 to TRBJ2-7; the match to TRBD1 covers 9 bases. In germline, CDR1 is SGHDT, CDR2 YYEEEE. This CDR3 spans 16 amino acids. The V and J ends lost 5 bases and 6 bases, in that order; junction bases with no gene match: 15. Here the CDR3 reads CASRSGVDRGVREQYF. DNA of the CDR3: TGTGCCAGCAGAAGCGGGGTGGACAGGGGAGTTCGCGAGCAGTACTTC. Full variable domain (rest looked up from reference TRBV5-6 and TRBJ2-7): DAGVTQSPTHLIKTRGQQVTLRCSPKSGHDTVSWYQQALGQGPQFIFQYYEEEERQRGNFPDRFSGHQFPNYSSELNVNALLLGDSALYLCASRSGVDRGVREQYFGPGTRLTVT.

This chain connects TRBV7-2 to TRBJ1-1; TRBD1 matches 7 bases. Germline V gene lookup returns CDR1 SGHTA and CDR2 FQGNSA. Unmatched junction bases numbered 7, after V lost 5 bases and J lost 4 bases. The CDR3 spans 14 residues. The CDR3 loop is CASSPGQAGTEAFF. The CDR3 nucleotides read TGTGCCAGCAGCCCCGGACAGGCGGGCACTGAAGCTTTCTTT.

This clonotype was seen a handful of times. This chain uses TRBV29-1 with TRBJ1-1; 9 positions match TRBD1. J lost 5 bases, V lost 5 bases, and 9 bases had no gene match. The CDR3 extends over 14 amino acids. Germline values: CDR1 SQVTM, CDR2 ANQGSEA. The CDR3 DNA follows: TGCAGCGTTTCCCGGGACAGGGCGTTTACTGAAGCTTTCTTT. This codes for CSVSRDRAFTEAFF.

This clonotype was detected many times. This chain uses TRBV7-9 with TRBJ1-1, with a weak D call TRBD1 (5 bases). This CDR3 spans 16 amino acids. The germline V and J ends were trimmed by 4 bases and 1 base, with 16 bases remaining between them. Germline values: CDR1 SEHNR, CDR2 FQNEAQ (reference sequence). The CDR3 DNA is TGTGCCAGCAGCTCCCGTTTGGGGGGTAGGAACACTGAAGCTTTCTTT. It encodes CASSSRLGGRNTEAFF. The full variable domain, rest sourced from reference TRBV7-9 and TRBJ1-1, is DTGVSQNPRHKITKRGQNVTFRCDPISEHNRLYWYRQTLGQGPEFLTYFQNEAQLEKSRLLSDRFSAERPKGSFSTLEIQRTEQGDSAMYLCASSSRLGGRNTEAFFGQGTRLTVV.

The chain has TRBV12-5 and TRBJ2-3; D possibly corresponds to TRBD2 (6 bases). Trimming took off 7 bases at V and 1 base at J, with 15 bases between the two ends. Germline V gene lookup returns CDR1 LGHNT and CDR2 FRNRAP. The CDR3 totals 15 residues. The CDR3 sequence is CASDPRWEGTDTQYF. In DNA, the CDR3 is TGTGCTAGTGATCCGAGGTGGGAGGGCACAGATACGCAGTATTTT.

This clonotype was recorded many times. The rearrangement uses TRBV27 and TRBJ2-3; 7 bases fit TRBD2. Germline V gene sequence: CDR1 MNHEY, CDR2 SMNVEV (reference sequence). Trimming took 5 bases from V and 1 from J; bases not matched to a gene: 9. There are 16 residues in the CDR3. CDR3 amino acids: CASSPRTRGGTDTQYF. The CDR3 DNA is TGTGCCAGCAGTCCACGGACTAGAGGGGGCACAGATACGCAGTATTTT.

This clonotype has at least ten counts. The J gene is TRBJ1-4, the V gene TRBV7-6; D gene unclear. This CDR3 is built from 12 residues. CDR1 and CDR2 (germline): SGHVS, FNYEAQ. Trimming left V 2 bases short and J 7 bases short, with 5 bases between. CDR3 bases: TGTGCCAGCAGCTTAAAGGGTGAAAAACTGTTTTTT. Protein sequence: CASSLKGEKLFF.

In this sample, this clonotype turned up many times. The V gene is TRBV6-6, the J gene TRBJ2-5, with D possibly being TRBD1 (6 bases). The CDR3 runs to 15 residues. V was shortened by 7 bases and J by 4 bases, with 19 bases between the two germline ends. Germline-derived CDR1 and CDR2 are MNHNY and SVGAGI (reference sequence). CDR3 sequence reads: CASTPGEALGETQYF. CDR3 coding DNA: TGTGCCAGCACCCCAGGGGAAGCCCTAGGAGAGACCCAGTACTTC.

This sequence joins TRBV18 and TRBJ1-6, with D hard to call. The CDR3 extends over 15 amino acids. Trimming took off 1 base at V and 8 bases at J, with 12 bases between the two ends. The germline gives CDR1 KGHSH, CDR2 LQKENI. The chain's CDR3 is CASSPRAGADSPLHF. CDR3 nucleotide sequence: TGTGCCAGCTCACCACGGGCCGGCGCGGATTCACCCCTCCACTTT.

This clonotype has at least ten counts. The chain employs TRBV5-1 and TRBJ2-7, with 11 bases identical to TRBD2. After removal of 4 bases from V and 3 bases from J, the junction contained 6 bases not matched to a gene. Germline CDR1 reads SGHRS; CDR2 reads YFSETQ. The CDR3 has 15 amino acids. The CDR3 nucleotides are TGCGCCAGCAGCCCGTCTCTAGCGGGGGGCTACGAGCAGTACTTC. Protein: CASSPSLAGGYEQYF.